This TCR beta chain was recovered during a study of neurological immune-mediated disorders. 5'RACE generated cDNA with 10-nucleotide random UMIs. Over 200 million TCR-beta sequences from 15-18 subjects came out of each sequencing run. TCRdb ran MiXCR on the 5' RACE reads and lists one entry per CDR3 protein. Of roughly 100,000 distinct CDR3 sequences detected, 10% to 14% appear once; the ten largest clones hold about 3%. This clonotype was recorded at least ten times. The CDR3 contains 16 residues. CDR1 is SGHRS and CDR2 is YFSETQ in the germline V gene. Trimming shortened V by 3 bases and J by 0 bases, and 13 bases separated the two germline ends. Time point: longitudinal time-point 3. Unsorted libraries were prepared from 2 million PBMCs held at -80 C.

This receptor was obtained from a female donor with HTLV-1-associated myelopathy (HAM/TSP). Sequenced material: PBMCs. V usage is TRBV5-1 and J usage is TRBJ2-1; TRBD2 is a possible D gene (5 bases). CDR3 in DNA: TGCGCCAGCAGCTCCGACGCGGGTAACTCCTACAATGAGCAGTTCTTC. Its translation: CASSSDAGNSYNEQFF.